A selection of T cell receptor beta chains follows, all from one sample in a study of T cell responses to AZD1222 COVID-19 vaccine. The repertoire was sequenced with immunoSEQ multiplex PCR; TCRdb's copy has only in-frame clones and lacks some. The sample yields 70,000 to 85,000 clones, over 80% seen once. This sample comprised peripheral blood, obtained on day 0 of AZD1222 vaccination. Receptor source: an adult in good health. CDR3s include the opening cysteine and the closing phenylalanine or tryptophan. The D gene is left open where the match is weak. The size field is filled for only some rows; it gives once, few, many or a size class.

D gene	clone size	V gene	J gene	CDR3 DNA	CDR3 protein
-	-	TRBV30	TRBJ1-2	TGTGCCTGGAGTTCCCCCCGGACATTGTATGGCTACACCTTC	CAWSSPRTLYGYTF
-	-	TRBV4-3	TRBJ1-5	TGCGCCAGCAGCCAAGATGCGGGGGGGTTCAATCAGCCCCAGCATTTT	CASSQDAGGFNQPQHF
-	-	TRBV30	TRBJ1-3	TGTGCCTGGAGTGTACCAAGGGGGGTCTCTGGAAACACCATATATTTT	CAWSVPRGVSGNTIYF
-	-	TRBV2	TRBJ2-1	TGTGCCAGCAGCGATACCGCAGGGAGCTCCTACAATGAGCAGTTCTTC	CASSDTAGSSYNEQFF
TRBD1	-	TRBV29-1	TRBJ1-4	TGCAGCGCGGCCGTAGCCGGGACAGGGAATGAAAAACTGTTTTTT	CSAAVAGTGNEKLFF
TRBD1	-	TRBV6-2/TRBV6-3	TRBJ1-5	TGTGCCAGCAGCCAAACAGGGGGCTCTGATCAGCCCCAGCATTTT	CASSQTGGSDQPQHF
-	once	TRBV5-6	TRBJ2-7	TGTGCCAGCAGCATTGGCCCCCTGGGCTACGAGCAGTACTTC	CASSIGPLGYEQYF
TRBD2	-	TRBV5-1	TRBJ2-5	TGCGCCAGCAGCCCGACTAGCGGGGGGGTCGAGACCCAGTACTTC	CASSPTSGGVETQYF
-	-	TRBV7-2	TRBJ2-1	TGTGCCAGCAGCTTATTCGGCAGCTACAATGAGCAGTTCTTC	CASSLFGSYNEQFF
TRBD1	-	TRBV30	TRBJ1-2	TGTGCCTGGAATACAGGGGGCTATGGCTACACCTTC	CAWNTGGYGYTF
TRBD1	few	TRBV30	TRBJ2-1	TGTGCCTGGAGGACACCGGGACAGGGGAACTCCTACAATGAGCAGTTCTTC	CAWRTPGQGNSYNEQFF
-	-	TRBV7-6	TRBJ1-5	TGTGCCAGCAGCTCGGGACGGAAGGGTCAGCCCCAGCATTTT	CASSSGRKGQPQHF
-	-	TRBV10-3	TRBJ2-1	TGTGCCATCAGTGAGGAGGGTCGCAATGAGCAGTTCTTC	CAISEEGRNEQFF
TRBD2	-	TRBV4-3	TRBJ2-1	TGCGCCAGCAGCCGGGGACTAGCGGTCTACAATGAGCAGTTCTTC	CASSRGLAVYNEQFF
TRBD2	-	TRBV12-5	TRBJ2-4	TGTGCTAGTGCCCCGGGGAGGGCCGTGGGAAACATTCAGTACTTC	CASAPGRAVGNIQYF
-	-	TRBV3-1/TRBV3-2	TRBJ1-4	TGTGCCAGCAGCTCGAGAACAGGGACTAATGAAAAACTGTTTTTT	CASSSRTGTNEKLFF
TRBD2	-	TRBV19	TRBJ2-3	TGTGCCAGTAGTATTCCTAGCGGGGGCACAGATACGCAGTATTTT	CASSIPSGGTDTQYF
-	-	TRBV10-3	TRBJ2-7	TGTGCCATCAGTGATGTGCAGGGACGGAAATACTTC	CAISDVQGRKYF
-	-	TRBV19	TRBJ1-5	TGTGCCAGTAGTATGTGGGGGAGCAATCAGCCCCAGCATTTT	CASSMWGSNQPQHF
-	-	TRBV6-1	TRBJ1-5	TGTGCCAGCAGTGGGGGAGGAATTCGGAGCAATCAGCCCCAGCATTTT	CASSGGGIRSNQPQHF
-	-	TRBV29-1	TRBJ1-1	TGCAGCGTTGTCTTATCCAAGAACACTGAAGCTTTCTTT	CSVVLSKNTEAFF
-	few	TRBV4-1	TRBJ1-2	TGCGCCAGCAGCCAAGACCTGGGTCTCTCGAGTGGCTACACCTTC	CASSQDLGLSSGYTF
TRBD1	-	TRBV7-3	TRBJ2-5	TGTGCCAGCAGCCGGAACAGGGGTCTCCTACAAGAGACCCAGTACTTC	CASSRNRGLLQETQYF
-	-	TRBV5-4	TRBJ1-1	TGTGCCAGCAGCCAAACAGTGAACACTGAAGCTTTCTTT	CASSQTVNTEAFF
-	few	TRBV28	TRBJ1-1	TGTGCCAGCAGTTTAGGCTGGGGCGTATTGAACACTGAAGCTTTCTTT	CASSLGWGVLNTEAFF
TRBD2	-	TRBV18	TRBJ2-1	TGTGCCAGCTCAGAACTAGCGGATTACAATGAGCAGTTCTTC	CASSELADYNEQFF
-	-	TRBV19	TRBJ1-6	TGTGCCAGTAGGGCGGGCGATTATAATAATTCACCCCTCCACTTT	CASRAGDYNNSPLHF
-	-	TRBV7-8	TRBJ2-7	TGTGCCAGCAGCCTCGGGGCCCCGTCCGAGCAGTACTTC	CASSLGAPSEQYF
-	-	TRBV9	TRBJ2-5	TGTGCCAGCAGCGTAGGGTTGGCGGGGGCAGGGGAGACCCAGTACTTC	CASSVGLAGAGETQYF
-	-	TRBV4-3	TRBJ2-1	TGCGCCAGCAGCCACCGGGTAGATGAGCAGTTCTTC	CASSHRVDEQFF
-	-	TRBV5-6	TRBJ1-3	TGTGCCAGCAGCTTCTCTCCGGGGAGCTCTGGAAACACCATATATTTT	CASSFSPGSSGNTIYF
-	few	TRBV19	TRBJ1-2	TGTGCCAGTAGTATTCAGGGCCAGGGTGGCTACACCTTC	CASSIQGQGGYTF